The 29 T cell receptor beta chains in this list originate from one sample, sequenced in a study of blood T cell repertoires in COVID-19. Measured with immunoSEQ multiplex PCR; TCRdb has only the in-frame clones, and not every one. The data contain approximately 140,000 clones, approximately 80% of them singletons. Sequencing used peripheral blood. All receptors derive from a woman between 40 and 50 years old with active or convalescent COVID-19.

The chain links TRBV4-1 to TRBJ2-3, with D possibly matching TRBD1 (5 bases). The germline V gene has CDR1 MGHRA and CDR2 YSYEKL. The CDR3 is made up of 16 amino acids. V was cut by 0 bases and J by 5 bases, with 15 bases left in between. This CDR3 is CASSQEGVGFEDTQYF. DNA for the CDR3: TGCGCCAGCAGCCAAGAAGGGGTAGGGTTTGAAGATACGCAGTATTTT.

The CDR3 here is CASSPDRGLIGENEQFF. The DNA of the CDR3 is TGTGCCAGCAGTCCCGACAGGGGGCTAATTGGCGAGAATGAGCAGTTCTTC. The chain employs TRBV9 and TRBJ2-1; the match to TRBD1 covers 10 bases. Per the germline V gene, CDR1 is SGDLS and CDR2 is YYNGEE. This CDR3 comprises 17 residues. V lost 5 bases to trimming and J lost 7 bases; unmatched junction nucleotides: 15.

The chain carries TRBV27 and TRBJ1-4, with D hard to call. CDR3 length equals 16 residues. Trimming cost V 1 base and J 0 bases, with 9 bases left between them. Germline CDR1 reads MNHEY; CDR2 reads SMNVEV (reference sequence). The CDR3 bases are TGTGCCAGCAGTTTATTCATGGGAGCAACTAATGAAAAACTGTTTTTT. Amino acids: CASSLFMGATNEKLFF.

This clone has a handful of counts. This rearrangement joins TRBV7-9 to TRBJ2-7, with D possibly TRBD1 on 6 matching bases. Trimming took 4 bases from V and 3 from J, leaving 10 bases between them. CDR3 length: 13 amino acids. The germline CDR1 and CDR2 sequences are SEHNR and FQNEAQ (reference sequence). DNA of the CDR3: TGTGCCAGCAGCTCCCAACAGGGCTACGAGCAGTACTTC. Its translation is CASSSQQGYEQYF.

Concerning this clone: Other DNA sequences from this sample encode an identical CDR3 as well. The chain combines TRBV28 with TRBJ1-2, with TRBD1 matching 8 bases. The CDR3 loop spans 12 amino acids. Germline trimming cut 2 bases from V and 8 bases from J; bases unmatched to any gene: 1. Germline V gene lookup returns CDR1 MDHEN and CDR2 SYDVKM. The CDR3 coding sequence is TGTGCCAGCAGTTTAGGACAGGGCGGCTACACCTTC. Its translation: CASSLGQGGYTF.

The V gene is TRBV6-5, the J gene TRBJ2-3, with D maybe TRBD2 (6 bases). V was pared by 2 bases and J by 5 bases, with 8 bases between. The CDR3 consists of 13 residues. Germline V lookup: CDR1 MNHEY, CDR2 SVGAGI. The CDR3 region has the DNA TGTGCCAGCAGTTACCGGCGGGGAGATACGCAGTATTTT. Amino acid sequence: CASSYRRGDTQYF.

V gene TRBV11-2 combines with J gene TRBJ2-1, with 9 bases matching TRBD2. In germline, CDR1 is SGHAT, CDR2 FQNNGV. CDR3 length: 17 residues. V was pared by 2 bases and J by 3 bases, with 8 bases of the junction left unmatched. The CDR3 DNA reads TGTGCCAGCAGCTTACTGCGGGGGACTAGCCTCTACAATGAGCAGTTCTTC. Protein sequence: CASSLLRGTSLYNEQFF.

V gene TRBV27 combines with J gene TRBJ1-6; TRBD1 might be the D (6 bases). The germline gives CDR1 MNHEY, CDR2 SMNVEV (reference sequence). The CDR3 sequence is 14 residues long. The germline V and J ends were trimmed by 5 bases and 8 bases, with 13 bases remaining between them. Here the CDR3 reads CASSKQGRDSPLHF. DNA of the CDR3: TGTGCCAGCAGTAAACAGGGCCGGGATTCACCCCTCCACTTT.

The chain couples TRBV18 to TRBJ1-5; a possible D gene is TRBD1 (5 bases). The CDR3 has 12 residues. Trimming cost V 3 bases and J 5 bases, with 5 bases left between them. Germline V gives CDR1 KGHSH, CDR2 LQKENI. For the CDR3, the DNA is TGTGCCAGCTCACCGACAGATCAGCCCCAGCATTTT. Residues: CASSPTDQPQHF.

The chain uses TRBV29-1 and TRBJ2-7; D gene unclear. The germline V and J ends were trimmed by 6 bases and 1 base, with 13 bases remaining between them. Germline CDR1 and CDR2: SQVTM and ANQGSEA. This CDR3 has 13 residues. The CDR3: CSVWAVDSYEQYF. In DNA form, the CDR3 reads TGCAGCGTGTGGGCAGTCGATTCCTACGAGCAGTACTTC.

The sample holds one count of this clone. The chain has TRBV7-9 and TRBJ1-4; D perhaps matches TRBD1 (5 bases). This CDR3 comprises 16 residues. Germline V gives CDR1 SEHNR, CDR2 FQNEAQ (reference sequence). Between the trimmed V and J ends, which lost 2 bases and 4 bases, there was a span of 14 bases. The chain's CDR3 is CASSLSPGLDNEKLFF. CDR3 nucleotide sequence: TGTGCCAGCAGCTTATCCCCGGGACTCGATAATGAAAAACTGTTTTTT. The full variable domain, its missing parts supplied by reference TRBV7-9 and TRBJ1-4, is DTGVSQNPRHKITKRGQNVTFRCDPISEHNRLYWYRQTLGQGPEFLTYFQNEAQLEKSRLLSDRFSAERPKGSFSTLEIQRTEQGDSAMYLCASSLSPGLDNEKLFFGSGTQLSVL.

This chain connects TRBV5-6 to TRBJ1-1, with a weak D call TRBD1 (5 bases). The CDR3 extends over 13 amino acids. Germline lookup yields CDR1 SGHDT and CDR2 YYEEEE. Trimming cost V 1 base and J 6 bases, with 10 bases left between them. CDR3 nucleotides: TGTGCCAGCAGCTTGCGACAGACCCCTGAAGCTTTCTTT. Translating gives CASSLRQTPEAFF.

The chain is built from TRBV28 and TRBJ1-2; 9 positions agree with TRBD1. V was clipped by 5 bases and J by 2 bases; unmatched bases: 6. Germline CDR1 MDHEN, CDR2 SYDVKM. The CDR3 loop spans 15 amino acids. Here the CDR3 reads CASSTPGQGNYGYTF. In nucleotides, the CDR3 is TGTGCCAGCAGTACACCGGGACAGGGAAACTATGGCTACACCTTC.

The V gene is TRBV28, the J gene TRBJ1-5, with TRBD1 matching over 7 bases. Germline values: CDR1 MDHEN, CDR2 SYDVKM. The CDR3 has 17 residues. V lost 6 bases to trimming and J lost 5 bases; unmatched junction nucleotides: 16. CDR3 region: CASSSWVTGAGDQPQHF. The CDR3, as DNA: TGTGCCAGCAGCTCGTGGGTTACAGGGGCAGGGGATCAGCCCCAGCATTTT.

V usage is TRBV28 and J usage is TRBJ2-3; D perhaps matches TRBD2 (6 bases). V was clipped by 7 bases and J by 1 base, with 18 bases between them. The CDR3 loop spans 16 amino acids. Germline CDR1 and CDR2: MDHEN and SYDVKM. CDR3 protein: CASTPAGGLGTDTQYF. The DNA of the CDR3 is TGTGCCAGCACCCCTGCCGGGGGATTAGGCACAGATACGCAGTATTTT. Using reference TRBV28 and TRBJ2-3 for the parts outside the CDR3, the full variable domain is DVKVTQSSRYLVKRTGEKVFLECVQDMDHENMFWYRQDPGLGLRLIYFSYDVKMKEKGDIPEGYSVSREKKERFSLILESASTNQTSMYLCASTPAGGLGTDTQYFGPGTRLTVL.

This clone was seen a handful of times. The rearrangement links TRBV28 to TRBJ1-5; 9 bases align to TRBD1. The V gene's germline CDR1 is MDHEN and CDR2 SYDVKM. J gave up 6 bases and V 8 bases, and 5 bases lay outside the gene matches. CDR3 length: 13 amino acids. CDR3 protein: CASGTGGGQPQHF. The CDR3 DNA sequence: TGTGCCAGCGGAACAGGGGGCGGTCAGCCCCAGCATTTT.

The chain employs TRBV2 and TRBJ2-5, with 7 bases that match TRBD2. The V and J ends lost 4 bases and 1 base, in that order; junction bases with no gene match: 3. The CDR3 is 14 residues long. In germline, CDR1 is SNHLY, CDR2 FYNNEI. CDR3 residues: CASSGGRGQETQYF. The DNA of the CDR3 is TGTGCCAGCAGTGGGGGGAGGGGCCAAGAGACCCAGTACTTC.

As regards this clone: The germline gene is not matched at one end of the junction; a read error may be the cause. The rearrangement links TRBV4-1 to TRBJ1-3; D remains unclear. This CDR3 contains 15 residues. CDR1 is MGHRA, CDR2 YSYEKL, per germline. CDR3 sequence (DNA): TGCACCAGCAGCCGACTACCTAGCTCTGGAAACACCATATATTTT. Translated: CTSSRLPSSGNTIYF.

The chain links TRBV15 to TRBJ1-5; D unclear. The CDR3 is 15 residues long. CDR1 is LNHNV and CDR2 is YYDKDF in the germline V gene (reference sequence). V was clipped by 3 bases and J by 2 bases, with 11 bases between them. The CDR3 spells CATSSGYQGNQPQHF. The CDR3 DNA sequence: TGTGCCACCAGCAGCGGATACCAGGGCAATCAGCCCCAGCATTTT.

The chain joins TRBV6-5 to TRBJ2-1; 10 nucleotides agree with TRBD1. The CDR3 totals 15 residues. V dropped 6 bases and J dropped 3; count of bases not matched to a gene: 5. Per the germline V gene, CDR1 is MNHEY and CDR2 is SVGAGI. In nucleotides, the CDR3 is TGTGCCAGCAGCCGCCGGGACAGGGGCTACAATGAGCAGTTCTTC. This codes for CASSRRDRGYNEQFF.

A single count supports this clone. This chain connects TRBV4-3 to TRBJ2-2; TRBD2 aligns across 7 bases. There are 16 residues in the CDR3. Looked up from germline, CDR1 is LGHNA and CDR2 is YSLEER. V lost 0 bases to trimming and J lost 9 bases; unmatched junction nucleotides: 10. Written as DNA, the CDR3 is TGCGCCAGCAGCCAAGATCAACTAGCGACCGGCAGGGAGCTGTTTTTT. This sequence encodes CASSQDQLATGRELFF.

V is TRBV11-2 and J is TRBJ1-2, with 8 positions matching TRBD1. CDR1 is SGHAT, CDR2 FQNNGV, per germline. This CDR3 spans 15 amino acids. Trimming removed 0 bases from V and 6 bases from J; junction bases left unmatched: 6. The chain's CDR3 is CASSLDRAGGNGYTF. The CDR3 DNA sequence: TGTGCCAGCAGCTTAGATCGAGCAGGGGGCAATGGCTACACCTTC. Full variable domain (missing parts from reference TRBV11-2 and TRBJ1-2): EAGVAQSPRYKIIEKRQSVAFWCNPISGHATLYWYQQILGQGPKLLIQFQNNGVVDDSQLPKDRFSAERLKGVDSTLKIQPAKLEDSAVYLCASSLDRAGGNGYTFGSGTRLTVV.

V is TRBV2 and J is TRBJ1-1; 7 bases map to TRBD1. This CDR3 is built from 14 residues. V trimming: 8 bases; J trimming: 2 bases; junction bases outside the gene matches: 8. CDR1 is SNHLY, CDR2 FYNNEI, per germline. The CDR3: CASSDRVSNTEAFF. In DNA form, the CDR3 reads TGTGCCAGCTCCGACAGGGTTAGTAACACTGAAGCTTTCTTT.

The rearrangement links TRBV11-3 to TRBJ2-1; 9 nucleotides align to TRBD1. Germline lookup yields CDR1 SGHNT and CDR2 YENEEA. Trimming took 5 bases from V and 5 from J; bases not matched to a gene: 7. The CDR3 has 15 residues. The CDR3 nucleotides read TGTGCCAGCAGCGCCCGGACAGGGGATCACAATGAGCAGTTCTTC. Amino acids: CASSARTGDHNEQFF.

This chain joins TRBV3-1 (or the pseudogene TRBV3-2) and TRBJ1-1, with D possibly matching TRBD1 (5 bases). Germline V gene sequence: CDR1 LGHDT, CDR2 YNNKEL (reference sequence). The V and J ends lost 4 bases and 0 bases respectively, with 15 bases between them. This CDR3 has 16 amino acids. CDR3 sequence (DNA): TGTGCCAGCAGCCTTTGGGGGGAAACCTTGAACACTGAAGCTTTCTTT. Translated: CASSLWGETLNTEAFF.

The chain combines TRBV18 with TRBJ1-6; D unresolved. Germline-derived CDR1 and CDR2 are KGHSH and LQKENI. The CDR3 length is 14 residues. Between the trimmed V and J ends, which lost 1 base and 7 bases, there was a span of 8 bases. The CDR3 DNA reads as TGTGCCAGCTCACCACGTCCAGTCAATTCACCCCTCCACTTT. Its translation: CASSPRPVNSPLHF.

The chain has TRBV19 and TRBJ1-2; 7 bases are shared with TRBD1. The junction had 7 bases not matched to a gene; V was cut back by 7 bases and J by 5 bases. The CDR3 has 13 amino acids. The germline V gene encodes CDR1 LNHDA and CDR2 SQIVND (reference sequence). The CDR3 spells CASKPGQLYGYTF. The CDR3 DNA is TGTGCCAGTAAGCCGGGACAGCTTTATGGCTACACCTTC.

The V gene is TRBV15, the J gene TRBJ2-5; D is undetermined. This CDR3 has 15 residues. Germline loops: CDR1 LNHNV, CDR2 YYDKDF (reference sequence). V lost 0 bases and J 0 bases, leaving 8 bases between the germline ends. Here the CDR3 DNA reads TGTGCCACCAGCAGAGATCCCGGGTACCAAGAGACCCAGTACTTC. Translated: CATSRDPGYQETQYF.

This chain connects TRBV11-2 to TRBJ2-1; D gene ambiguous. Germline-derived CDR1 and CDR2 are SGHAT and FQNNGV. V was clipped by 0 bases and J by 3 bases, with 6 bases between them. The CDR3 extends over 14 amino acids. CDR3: CASSLERRYNEQFF. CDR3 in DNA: TGTGCCAGCAGCTTAGAGCGCCGCTACAATGAGCAGTTCTTC.